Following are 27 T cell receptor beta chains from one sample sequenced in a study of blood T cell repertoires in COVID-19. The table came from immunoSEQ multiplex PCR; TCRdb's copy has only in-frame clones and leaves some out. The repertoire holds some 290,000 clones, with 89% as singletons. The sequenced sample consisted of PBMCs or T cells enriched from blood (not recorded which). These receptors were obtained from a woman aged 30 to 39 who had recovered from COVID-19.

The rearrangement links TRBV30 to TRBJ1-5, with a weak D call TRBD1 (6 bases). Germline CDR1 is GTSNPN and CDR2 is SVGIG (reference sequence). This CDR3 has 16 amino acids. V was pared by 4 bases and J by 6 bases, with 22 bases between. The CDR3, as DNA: TGTGCCTGGACCCTAAGAAAGGGGGGGACCGCTCAGCCCCAGCATTTT. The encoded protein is CAWTLRKGGTAQPQHF.

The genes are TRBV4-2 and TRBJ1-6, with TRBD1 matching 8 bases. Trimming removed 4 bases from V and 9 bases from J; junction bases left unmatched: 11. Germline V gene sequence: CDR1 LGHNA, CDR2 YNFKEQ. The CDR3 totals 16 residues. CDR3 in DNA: TGTGCCAGCAGCCCCGACGACAGGGGATCCGTTTCACCCCTCCACTTT. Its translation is CASSPDDRGSVSPLHF.

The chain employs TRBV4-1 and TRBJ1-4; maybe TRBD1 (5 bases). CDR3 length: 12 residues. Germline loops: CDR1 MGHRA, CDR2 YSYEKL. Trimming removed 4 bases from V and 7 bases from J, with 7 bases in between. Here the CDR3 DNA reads TGCGCCAGCAGCCGACAGTTTGAAAAACTGTTTTTT. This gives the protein CASSRQFEKLFF.

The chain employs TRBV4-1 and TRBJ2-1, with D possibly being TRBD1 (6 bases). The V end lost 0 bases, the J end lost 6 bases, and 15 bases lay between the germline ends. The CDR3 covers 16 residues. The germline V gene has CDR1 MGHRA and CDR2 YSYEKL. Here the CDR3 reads CASSQEWTARSNEQFF. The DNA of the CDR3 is TGCGCCAGCAGCCAAGAATGGACAGCAAGAAGCAATGAGCAGTTCTTC.

The CDR3 DNA is TGTGCCACCAGCAGAGGACTAGAATTTAATACGCAGTATTTT. This codes for CATSRGLEFNTQYF. The V call is TRBV15, the J call TRBJ2-3; D is possibly TRBD2 (6 bases). The germline V and J ends were trimmed by 1 base and 7 bases, with 12 bases remaining between them. Germline V gene lookup returns CDR1 LNHNV and CDR2 YYDKDF (reference sequence). The CDR3 sequence is 14 residues long.

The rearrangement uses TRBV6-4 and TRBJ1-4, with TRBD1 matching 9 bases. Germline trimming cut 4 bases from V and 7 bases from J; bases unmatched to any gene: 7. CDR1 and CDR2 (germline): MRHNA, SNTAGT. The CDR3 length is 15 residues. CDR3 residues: CASSAQGTGSEKLFF. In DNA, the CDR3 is TGTGCCAGCAGTGCCCAAGGGACAGGGAGTGAAAAACTGTTTTTT.

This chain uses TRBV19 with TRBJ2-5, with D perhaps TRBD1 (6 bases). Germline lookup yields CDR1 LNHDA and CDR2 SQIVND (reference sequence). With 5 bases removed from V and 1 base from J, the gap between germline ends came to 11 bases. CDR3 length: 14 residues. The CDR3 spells CASSVRTAQETQYF. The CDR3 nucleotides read TGTGCCAGTAGTGTCCGGACAGCCCAAGAGACCCAGTACTTC.

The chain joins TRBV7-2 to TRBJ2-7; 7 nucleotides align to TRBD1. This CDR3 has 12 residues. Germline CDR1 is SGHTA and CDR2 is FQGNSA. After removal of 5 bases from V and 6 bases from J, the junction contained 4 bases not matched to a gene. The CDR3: CASSVWDSEQYF. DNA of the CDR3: TGTGCCAGCAGCGTATGGGACAGCGAGCAGTACTTC.

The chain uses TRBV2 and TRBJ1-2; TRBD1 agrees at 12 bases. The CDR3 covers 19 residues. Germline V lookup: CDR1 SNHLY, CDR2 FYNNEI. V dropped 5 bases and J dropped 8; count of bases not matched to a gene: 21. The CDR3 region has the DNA TGTGCCAGCAGTAAACCGGGACAGGGGGCCACTCCTCGGCCTGTAGGCTACACCTTC. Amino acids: CASSKPGQGATPRPVGYTF.

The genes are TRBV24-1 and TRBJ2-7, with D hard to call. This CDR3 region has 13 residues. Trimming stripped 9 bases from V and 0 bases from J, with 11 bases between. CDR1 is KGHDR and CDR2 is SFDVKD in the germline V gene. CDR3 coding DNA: TGTGCCACCCAAGCACAGAACTCCTACGAGCAGTACTTC. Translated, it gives CATQAQNSYEQYF.

The CDR3, as DNA: TGTGCCAGTAGGGCGGGACTAGCGACCTACAATGAGCAGTTCTTC. This codes for CASRAGLATYNEQFF. J is TRBJ2-1 and V is TRBV19, with 10 bases matching TRBD2. This CDR3 is 15 amino acids long. From germline, CDR1 is LNHDA and CDR2 SQIVND (reference sequence). With 6 bases clipped from V and 2 bases from J, the junction kept 4 bases outside the gene matches.

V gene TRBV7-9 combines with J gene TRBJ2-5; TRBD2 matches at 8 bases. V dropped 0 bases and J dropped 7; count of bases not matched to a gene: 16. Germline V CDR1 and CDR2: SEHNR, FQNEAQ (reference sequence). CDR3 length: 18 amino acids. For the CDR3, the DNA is TGTGCCAGCAGCTTAGCGCCGTTGGTGACTAGCGTCTCGTTGACCCAGTACTTC. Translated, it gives CASSLAPLVTSVSLTQYF.

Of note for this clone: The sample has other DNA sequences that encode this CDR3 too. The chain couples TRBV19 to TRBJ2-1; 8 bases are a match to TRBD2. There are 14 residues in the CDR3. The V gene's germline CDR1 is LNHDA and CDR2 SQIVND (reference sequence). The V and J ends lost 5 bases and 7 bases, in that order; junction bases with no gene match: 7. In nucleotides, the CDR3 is TGTGCCAGTAGTGGACGGGAGGGTTTGAATGAGCAGTTCTTC. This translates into CASSGREGLNEQFF.

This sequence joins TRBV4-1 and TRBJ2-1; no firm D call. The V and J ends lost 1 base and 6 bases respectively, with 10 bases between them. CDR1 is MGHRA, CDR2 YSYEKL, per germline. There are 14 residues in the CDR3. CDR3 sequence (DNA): TGCGCCAGCAGCCAAGCGGTTCCCTCCAATGAGCAGTTCTTC. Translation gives CASSQAVPSNEQFF.

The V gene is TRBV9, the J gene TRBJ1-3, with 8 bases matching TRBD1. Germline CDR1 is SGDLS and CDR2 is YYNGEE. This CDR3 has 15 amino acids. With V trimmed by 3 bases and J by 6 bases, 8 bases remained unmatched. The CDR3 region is CASSETGGLVNTIYF. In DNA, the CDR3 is TGTGCCAGCAGCGAAACAGGGGGATTAGTAAACACCATATATTTT.

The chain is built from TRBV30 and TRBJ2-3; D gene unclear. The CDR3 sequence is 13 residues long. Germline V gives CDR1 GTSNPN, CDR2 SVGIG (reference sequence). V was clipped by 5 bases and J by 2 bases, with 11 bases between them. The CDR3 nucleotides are TGTGCCTGGGACTTGGAGCACACAGATACGCAGTATTTT. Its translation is CAWDLEHTDTQYF. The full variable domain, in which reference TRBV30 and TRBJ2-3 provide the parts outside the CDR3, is SQTIHQWPATLVQPVGSPLSLECTVEGTSNPNLYWYRQAAGRGLQLLFYSVGIGQISSEVPQNLSASRPQDRQFILSSKKLLLSDSGFYLCAWDLEHTDTQYFGPGTRLTVL.

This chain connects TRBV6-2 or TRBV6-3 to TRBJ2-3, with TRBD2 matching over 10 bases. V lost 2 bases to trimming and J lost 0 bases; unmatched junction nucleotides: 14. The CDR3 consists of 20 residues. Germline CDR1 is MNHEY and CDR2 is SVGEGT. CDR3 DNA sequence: TGTGCCAGCAGTTACGACCTTCGACTAGCGGGTAGTTCTAGCACAGATACGCAGTATTTT. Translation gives CASSYDLRLAGSSSTDTQYF.

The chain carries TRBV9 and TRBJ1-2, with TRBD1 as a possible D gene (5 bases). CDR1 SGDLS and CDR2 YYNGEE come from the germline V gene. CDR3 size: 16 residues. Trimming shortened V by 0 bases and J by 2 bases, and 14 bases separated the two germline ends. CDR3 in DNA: TGTGCCAGCAGCGTAGGTCAAGGGGTGCAGAACTATGGCTACACCTTC. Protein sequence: CASSVGQGVQNYGYTF. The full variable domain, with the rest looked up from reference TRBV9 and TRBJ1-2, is DSGVTQTPKHLITATGQRVTLRCSPRSGDLSVYWYQQSLDQGLQFLIQYYNGEERAKGNILERFSAQQFPDLHSELNLSSLELGDSALYFCASSVGQGVQNYGYTFGSGTRLTVV.

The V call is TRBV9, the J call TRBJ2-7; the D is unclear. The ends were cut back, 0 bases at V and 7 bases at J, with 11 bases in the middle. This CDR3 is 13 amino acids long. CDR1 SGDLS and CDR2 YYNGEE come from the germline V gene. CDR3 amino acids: CASSVAWFGEQYF. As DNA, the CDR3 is TGTGCCAGCAGCGTAGCGTGGTTCGGGGAGCAGTACTTC. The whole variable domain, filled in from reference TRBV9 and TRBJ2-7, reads DSGVTQTPKHLITATGQRVTLRCSPRSGDLSVYWYQQSLDQGLQFLIQYYNGEERAKGNILERFSAQQFPDLHSELNLSSLELGDSALYFCASSVAWFGEQYFGPGTRLTVT.

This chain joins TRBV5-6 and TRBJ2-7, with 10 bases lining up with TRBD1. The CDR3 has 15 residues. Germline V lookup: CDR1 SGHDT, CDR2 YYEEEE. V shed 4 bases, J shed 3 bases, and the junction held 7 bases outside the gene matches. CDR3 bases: TGTGCCAGCAGCCACGTGGGACAGGGGTACTACGAGCAGTACTTC. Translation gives CASSHVGQGYYEQYF.

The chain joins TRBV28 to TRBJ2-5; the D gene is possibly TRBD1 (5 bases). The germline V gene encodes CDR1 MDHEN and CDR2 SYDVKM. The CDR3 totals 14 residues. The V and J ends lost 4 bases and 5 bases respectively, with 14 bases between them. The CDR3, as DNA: TGTGCCAGCAGTTCAGGTCCAAGGGGTGAGACCCAGTACTTC. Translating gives CASSSGPRGETQYF.

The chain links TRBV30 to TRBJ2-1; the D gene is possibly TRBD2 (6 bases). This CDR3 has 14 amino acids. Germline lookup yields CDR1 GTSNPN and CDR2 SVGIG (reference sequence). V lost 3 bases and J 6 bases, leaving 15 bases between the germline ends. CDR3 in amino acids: CAWSGRGGSNEQFF. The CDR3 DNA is TGTGCCTGGAGCGGTCGGGGAGGTAGCAATGAGCAGTTCTTC.

CDR3 sequence (DNA): TGTGCCAGCAGCTCCCCCGGGACTAGCGGGATCACGGGGGAGACCCAGTACTTC. This codes for CASSSPGTSGITGETQYF. The gene calls are TRBV13 and TRBJ2-5; the match to TRBD2 covers 13 bases. The CDR3 covers 18 residues. V was pared by 4 bases and J by 5 bases, with 13 bases of the junction left unmatched. Germline CDR1 is PRHDT and CDR2 is FYEKMQ (reference sequence).

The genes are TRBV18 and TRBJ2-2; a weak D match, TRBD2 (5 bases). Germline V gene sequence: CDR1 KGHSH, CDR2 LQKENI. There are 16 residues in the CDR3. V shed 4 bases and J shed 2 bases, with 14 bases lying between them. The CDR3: CASSRTGERNTGELFF. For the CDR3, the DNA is TGTGCCAGCTCACGAACCGGGGAACGAAACACCGGGGAGCTGTTTTTT.

The CDR3 protein is CASSRSGTGGGTEAFF. The CDR3, as DNA: TGCGCCAGCAGCCGATCCGGGACAGGGGGCGGGACTGAAGCTTTCTTT. This chain uses TRBV4-1 with TRBJ1-1; 12 nucleotides line up with TRBD1. The CDR3 has 16 residues. The germline V gene encodes CDR1 MGHRA and CDR2 YSYEKL. V gave up 4 bases and J gave up 5 bases; unmatched junction bases: 8.

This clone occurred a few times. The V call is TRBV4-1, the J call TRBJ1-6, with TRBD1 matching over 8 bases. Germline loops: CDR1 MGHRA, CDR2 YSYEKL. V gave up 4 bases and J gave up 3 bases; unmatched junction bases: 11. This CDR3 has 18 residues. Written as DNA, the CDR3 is TGCGCCAGCAGCCGAACTGGGACAGGCCACCTCTATAATTCACCCCTCCACTTT. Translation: CASSRTGTGHLYNSPLHF.

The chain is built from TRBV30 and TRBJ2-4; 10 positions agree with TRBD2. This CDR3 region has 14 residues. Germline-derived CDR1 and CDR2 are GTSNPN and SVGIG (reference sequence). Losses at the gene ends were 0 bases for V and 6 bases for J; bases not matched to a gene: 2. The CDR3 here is CAWSVASGRNIQYF. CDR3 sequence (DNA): TGTGCCTGGAGTGTGGCTAGCGGGAGAAACATTCAGTACTTC.